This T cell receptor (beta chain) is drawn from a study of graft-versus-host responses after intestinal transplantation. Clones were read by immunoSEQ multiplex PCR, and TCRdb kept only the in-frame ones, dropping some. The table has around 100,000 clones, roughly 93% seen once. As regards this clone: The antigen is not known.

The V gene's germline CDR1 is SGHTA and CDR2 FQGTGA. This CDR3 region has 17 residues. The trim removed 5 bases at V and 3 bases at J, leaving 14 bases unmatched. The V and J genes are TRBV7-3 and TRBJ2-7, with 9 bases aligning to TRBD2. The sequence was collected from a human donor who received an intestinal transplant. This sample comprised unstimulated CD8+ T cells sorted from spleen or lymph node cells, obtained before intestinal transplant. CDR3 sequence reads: CASSPPTSGGTFYEQYF. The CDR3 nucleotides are TGTGCCAGCAGCCCGCCTACAAGCGGGGGGACTTTCTACGAGCAGTACTTC.